One and the same sample provided the 7 T cell receptor beta chains below, sequenced in a study of tissue T cells after allogeneic stem cell transplantation. The time point is: mouse harvest day 7 after allogeneic transplant. The graft held 10^6 splenic CD5+ T cells and 10^7 T-cell-depleted bone marrow cells. Measured with immunoSEQ multiplex PCR; TCRdb has only the in-frame clones, and not every one. Here the sample spans 950 to 1,200 clones, 58% being singletons. The sample was liver tissue. These receptors originate from a female BALB/c mouse given C57BL/6 T cells with graft-versus-host disease after an allogeneic hematopoietic cell transplant.

To note about this clone: Gene labels here are mouse ones. The read stops 1 residue short of the end of the CDR3; the missing end is completed from the germline J gene. The chain combines TRBV20 with TRBJ2-3; 12 bases are a match to TRBD2. The V gene end was trimmed by 4 bases and the J gene end by 4 bases; junction bases not matched to a gene: 3. In germline, CDR1 is GFQATS, CDR2 STVNSAI. This CDR3 spans 14 amino acids. CDR3 protein: CGATDWGGSETLYF. Incomplete CDR3 DNA: TGTGGTGCTACCGACTGGGGGGGCTCAGAAACGCTGTAT.

This clone was seen only a few times. Genes and germline are mouse. The CDR3 extends 1 residue past the end of the read, so its final part is completed from the germline J gene. The J gene is TRBJ2-7, the V gene TRBV19; TRBD1 matches 7 bases. The germline gives CDR1 FNHDT, CDR2 SITEND (reference sequence). This CDR3 is 12 amino acids long. V shed 5 bases and J 3 bases; nucleotides not matched to a gene: 2. The CDR3: CASSRDSYEQYF. The DNA read from the CDR3 is TGTGCCAGCAGCCGGGACAGCTATGAACAGTAC.

In regard to this clone: The gene symbols are mouse symbols. The read gets to within 1 residue of the CDR3 end, and the germline J gene fills in the rest. The chain joins TRBV16 to TRBJ2-7; D is unresolved. Germline loops: CDR1 SGHSA, CDR2 FRNQAP. The CDR3 consists of 14 residues. V lost 0 bases, J lost 0 bases, and 6 bases lay in between. CDR3 amino acids: CASSLEGGSYEQYF. The covered CDR3 bases are TGTGCAAGCAGCTTAGAAGGTGGCTCCTATGAACAGTAC.

This clone was observed a handful of times. All gene names here are mouse names. The read halts 1 residue ahead of the CDR3 end, with the missing end drawn from the germline J gene. The chain employs TRBV17 and TRBJ2-7, with D possibly matching TRBD2 (6 bases). The germline V gene encodes CDR1 MNHDT and CDR2 YYDKIL. This CDR3 comprises 15 residues. V was trimmed by 0 bases and J by 0 bases, leaving 9 bases between them. Incomplete CDR3 DNA: TGTGCTAGCAGTAGAGATTGGGGGAGCTCCTATGAACAGTAC. It translates to CASSRDWGSSYEQY. The entire CDR3 reads CASSRDWGSSYEQYF.

This clone was seen only a few times. Genes here carry mouse names. The CDR3 end lies 1 residue beyond the end of the read and is filled in from the germline J gene. V usage is TRBV16 and J usage is TRBJ2-2, with no clear D. V was shortened by 1 base and J by 3 bases, with 9 bases between the two germline ends. Germline V gene lookup returns CDR1 SGHSA and CDR2 FRNQAP. The CDR3 runs 15 residues. This CDR3 is CASSLVGSDTGQLYF. Partial CDR3 DNA: TGTGCAAGCAGCTTAGTAGGGTCGGACACCGGGCAGCTCTAC. Based on the CDR3 plus reference TRBV16 and TRBJ2-2, the full variable domain is NAGVIQTPRHKVTGKGQEATLWCEPISGHSAVFWYRQTIVQGLEFLTYFRNQAPIDDSGMPKERFSAQMPNQSHSTLKIQSTQPQDSAVYLCASSLVGSDTGQLYFGEGSKLTVL.

This clone has just a few counts. Any gene name here is a mouse gene name. The sequenced CDR3 bases are TGTGCTAGCAGTTTCGCCGGACCTGGAAATACGCTCTAT. Encoded protein: CASSFAGPGNTLY. Given in full, the CDR3 is CASSFAGPGNTLYF. The V and J genes are TRBV29 and TRBJ1-3, with unresolved D. The read halts 1 residue ahead of the CDR3 end, with the missing end drawn from the germline J gene. This CDR3 contains 14 residues. Looked up from germline, CDR1 is MSHET and CDR2 is SYDVDS. Trimming removed 3 bases from V and 2 bases from J, with 8 bases in between.

Only a few counts were recorded for this clone. Gene labels here are mouse ones. The CDR3 end falls 1 residue outside the read, so it is completed with the germline J gene. V and J are TRBV23 and TRBJ1-4; TRBD1, the table's D call, lacks a check against the DNA. The germline gives CDR1 KGHTA, CDR2 FQNQQP. The CDR3 sequence is 15 residues long. The sequenced part of the CDR3 DNA is TGCTCCAGCAGTCAATCCCAGGGGGCCGGCGAAAGATTATTT. Protein product: CSSSQSQGAGERLF. The full CDR3 reads CSSSQSQGAGERLFF.